This T cell receptor beta chain came from a study of response to subunit inactivated influenza vaccine. Study findings and constraints: New T cells are recruited in small numbers by each seasonal influenza vaccination, according to the authors' suggestion.

TCRdb re-called the RT-PCR reads with MiXCR, one entry per CDR3 protein. The data hold about 500,000 distinct CDR3 sequences, with approximately 7.8% observed a single time. This CDR3 region has 15 residues. V was shortened by 0 bases and J by 6 bases, with 11 bases between the two germline ends. The V gene's germline CDR1 is LNHNV and CDR2 YYDKDF (reference sequence). This clonotype has more than one count but fewer than ten. Its target is unknown. The source is a man between 50 and 75 years old who received an inactivated influenza vaccine. The V call is TRBV15, the J call TRBJ2-2; TRBD2 might be the D (5 bases). The source was PBMCs from blood, collected roughly 24 months after vaccination. CDR3 sequence: CATSRDGVWAGELFF. The DNA for the CDR3 is TGTGCCACCAGCAGAGACGGGGTCTGGGCCGGGGAGCTGTTTTTT.